This note documents a single T cell receptor beta chain sequence. As yet, its antigen is unknown. Given a far larger clone just one base away, this is likely a sequencing read error. The sample originates from a study of prognosis after radiotherapy for stage I lung cancer. At the level of the study: In this cohort, every patient with non-small cell lung cancer was regarded as medically inoperable. Patients in the cohort never received concurrent therapy with stereotactic body radiotherapy. Study results and caveats: Differential TRBV and TRBJ gene usage was reported between patients with metastases and patients without them.

Two sampling time points were used, and roughly 6.1 milliliters of peripheral blood were drawn at each. Amplicons of TCR beta CDR3 were generated from genomic DNA by two-round multiplex PCR. During first-round PCR, primers specific to each TRBV and TRBJ gene were used. TCRdb itself ran the multiplex PCR reads through MiXCR, one entry per CDR3 protein. This sample has around 14,000 distinct CDR3 sequences, with roughly 31% found just once. CDR1 is SGHAT and CDR2 is FQNNGV in the germline V gene. This CDR3 is 17 amino acids long. This material consisted of PBMCs, taken before or after stereotactic body radiation therapy (not recorded which). The rearrangement uses TRBV11-2 and TRBJ2-7; 8 bases align to TRBD2. The receptor comes from a donor aged 50 or older with non-small cell lung cancer. The CDR3 spells CASSWAGVAGGRNEHFF. CDR3 sequence (DNA): TGTGCCAGCAGCTGGGCTGGGGTCGCGGGAGGCCGCAATGAGCATTTCTTC.